The clone carrying this T cell receptor (beta chain) was seen at least ten times. Its antigen is not known. The sample belongs to a study of siplizumab effects on memory and regulatory T cells. Produced via immunoSEQ multiplex PCR; TCRdb's table is partial and in-frame only. Among 20,000 or so clones listed, around 40% were seen once. The V and J ends lost 4 bases and 3 bases respectively, with 13 bases between them. Germline CDR1 and CDR2: MNHNS and SASEGT. The CDR3 is 15 residues long. Cells of the mixed lymphocyte reaction were cocultured at 37 degrees C for five to seven days. Study findings and constraints: It seemed that naive T cells were more diverse than memory cells and were major contributors to the alloresponse.

The chain has TRBV6-1 and TRBJ1-5; D remains unclear. Sequenced material: CFSE-low (dividing) CD4+ T cells sorted from an allogeneic mixed lymphocyte reaction. The origin of this receptor is a human donor in good health; the cells came from an allogeneic mixed lymphocyte reaction. Some clones in this sample may be carry-over from other donors' samples. CDR3 DNA: TGTGCCAGCAGTGGAGGCGTGGGGTTCAATCAGCCCCAGCATTTT. This sequence encodes CASSGGVGFNQPQHF.